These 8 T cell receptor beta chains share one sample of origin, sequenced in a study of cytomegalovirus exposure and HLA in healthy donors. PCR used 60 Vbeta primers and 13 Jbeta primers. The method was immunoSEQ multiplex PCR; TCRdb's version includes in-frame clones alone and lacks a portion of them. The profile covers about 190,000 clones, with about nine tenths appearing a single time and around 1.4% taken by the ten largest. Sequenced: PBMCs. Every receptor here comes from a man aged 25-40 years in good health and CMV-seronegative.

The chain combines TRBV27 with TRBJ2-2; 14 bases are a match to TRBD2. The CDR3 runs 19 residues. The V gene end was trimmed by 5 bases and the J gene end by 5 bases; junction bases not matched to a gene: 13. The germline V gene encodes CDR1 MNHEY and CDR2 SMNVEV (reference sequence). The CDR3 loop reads CASSQPGTSGRSFTGELFF. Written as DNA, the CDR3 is TGTGCCAGCAGTCAACCAGGGACTAGCGGGAGAAGTTTTACCGGGGAGCTGTTTTTT.

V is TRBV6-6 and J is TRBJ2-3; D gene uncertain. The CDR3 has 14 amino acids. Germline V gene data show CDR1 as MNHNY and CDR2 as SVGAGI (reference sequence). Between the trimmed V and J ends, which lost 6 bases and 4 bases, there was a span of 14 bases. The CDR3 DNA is TGTGCCAGCAGAAATCCCCCCCAGGCAGATACGCAGTATTTT. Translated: CASRNPPQADTQYF.

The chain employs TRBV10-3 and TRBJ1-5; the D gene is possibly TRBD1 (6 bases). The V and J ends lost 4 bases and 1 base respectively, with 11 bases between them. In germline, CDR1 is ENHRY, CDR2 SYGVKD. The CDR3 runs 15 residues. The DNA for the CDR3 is TGTGCCATCAGTGCGGGGGGCCAGAGCAATCAGCCCCAGCATTTT. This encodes CAISAGGQSNQPQHF.

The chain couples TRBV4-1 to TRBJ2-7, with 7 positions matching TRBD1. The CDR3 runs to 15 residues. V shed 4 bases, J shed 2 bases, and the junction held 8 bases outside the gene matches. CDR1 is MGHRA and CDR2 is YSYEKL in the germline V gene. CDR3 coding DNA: TGCGCCAGCAGCCGACAGACAGGGAACCCCTACGAGCAGTACTTC. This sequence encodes CASSRQTGNPYEQYF.

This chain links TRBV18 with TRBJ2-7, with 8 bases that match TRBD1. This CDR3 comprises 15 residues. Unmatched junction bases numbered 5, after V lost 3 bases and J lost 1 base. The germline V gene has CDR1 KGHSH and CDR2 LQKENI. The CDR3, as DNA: TGTGCCAGCTCACCGTGGACAGGGACTTCCTACGAGCAGTACTTC. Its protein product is CASSPWTGTSYEQYF.

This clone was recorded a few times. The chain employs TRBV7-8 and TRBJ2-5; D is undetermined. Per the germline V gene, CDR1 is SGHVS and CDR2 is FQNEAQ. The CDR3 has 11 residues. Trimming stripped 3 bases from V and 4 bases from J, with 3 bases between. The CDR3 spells CASSFRETQYF. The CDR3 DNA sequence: TGTGCCAGCAGCTTCCGAGAGACCCAGTACTTC.

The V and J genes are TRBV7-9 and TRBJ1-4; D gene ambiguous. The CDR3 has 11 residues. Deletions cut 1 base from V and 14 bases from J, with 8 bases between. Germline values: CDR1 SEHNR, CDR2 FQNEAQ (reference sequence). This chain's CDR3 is CASSLGPGLFF. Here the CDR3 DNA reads TGTGCCAGCAGCTTAGGTCCAGGCCTGTTTTTT.

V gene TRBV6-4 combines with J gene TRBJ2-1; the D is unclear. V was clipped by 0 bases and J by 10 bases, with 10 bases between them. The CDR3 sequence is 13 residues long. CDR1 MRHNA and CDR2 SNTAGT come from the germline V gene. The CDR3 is CASSDSASSEQFF. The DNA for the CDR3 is TGTGCCAGCAGTGACTCGGCTAGTTCAGAGCAGTTCTTC.